The 24 T cell receptor beta chains below come from one sample, sequenced in a study of blood T cell repertoires in COVID-19. Using immunoSEQ multiplex PCR, the repertoire was profiled, and TCRdb retains in-frame clones only, with some absent. The data hold around 350,000 clones, with around 84% observed a single time. The sequencing sample was made of peripheral blood. The receptors were gathered from a human donor in a cohort sampled during active COVID-19.

V is TRBV7-8 and J is TRBJ1-6; D gene uncertain. Germline CDR1 SGHVS, CDR2 FQNEAQ. The CDR3 spans 20 residues. V was clipped by 5 bases and J by 5 bases, with 28 bases between them. The CDR3 DNA is TGTGCCAGCAGCCGACGGGGAGCTTTCGTTGTGGCTGGCGATAATTCACCCCTCCACTTT. Protein: CASSRRGAFVVAGDNSPLHF.

This clone was seen only a few times. V gene TRBV20-1 combines with J gene TRBJ2-3, with 7 bases identical to TRBD1. Germline lookup yields CDR1 DFQATT and CDR2 SNEGSKA (reference sequence). Trimming removed 8 bases from V and 13 bases from J; junction bases left unmatched: 9. The CDR3 runs 10 residues. DNA for the CDR3: TGCAGTCCTTACTGGGGACAGAAGTATTTT. Translation: CSPYWGQKYF.

V and J are TRBV10-2 and TRBJ2-1; 8 bases match TRBD2. Looked up from germline, CDR1 is WSHSY and CDR2 is SAAADI. The V and J ends lost 3 bases and 1 base, in that order; junction bases with no gene match: 8. The CDR3 has 17 amino acids. CDR3 amino acids: CASSEIGSGRSYNEQFF. The CDR3 DNA reads as TGCGCCAGCAGTGAAATTGGGAGCGGGAGATCCTACAATGAGCAGTTCTTC.

The chain employs TRBV20-1 and TRBJ1-4; no definite D call. CDR3 length equals 11 residues. Between the trimmed V and J ends, which lost 6 bases and 6 bases, there was a span of 8 bases. In germline, CDR1 is DFQATT, CDR2 SNEGSKA (reference sequence). The CDR3 region has the DNA TGCAGTGCGTCGGGTTATGAAAAACTGTTTTTT. It translates to CSASGYEKLFF.

The gene calls are TRBV5-4 and TRBJ1-1; D perhaps matches TRBD1 (6 bases). Trimming took 5 bases from V and 4 from J, leaving 18 bases between them. Per germline, CDR1 SGHNT and CDR2 YYREEE (reference sequence). The CDR3 is 15 amino acids. CDR3 residues: CASRPWGGRITEAFF. The DNA for the CDR3 is TGTGCCAGCAGACCATGGGGGGGGCGTATCACTGAAGCTTTCTTT.

The CDR3 spells CASRTPLLTVDEQFF. Written as DNA, the CDR3 is TGTGCCAGCAGGACCCCCCTTCTTACAGTGGATGAGCAGTTCTTC. The chain couples TRBV6-4 to TRBJ2-1; D gene unclear. The CDR3 covers 15 residues. Germline-derived CDR1 and CDR2 are MRHNA and SNTAGT. Trimming took off 6 bases at V and 8 bases at J, with 20 bases between the two ends.

On this clone: Compared with germline, one end of the junction differs, possibly owing to a read error. The chain carries TRBV5-6 and TRBJ1-1; D is perhaps TRBD1 (6 bases). Germline CDR1 SGHDT, CDR2 YYEEEE. The CDR3 is made up of 12 amino acids. The DNA for the CDR3 is TGTGCCAGCAGCTTTAGTAGGGGGAGGGAGATTTTT. Protein: CASSFSRGREIF.

The J gene is TRBJ2-2, the V gene TRBV29-1; a possible D gene is TRBD2 (7 bases). The CDR3 sequence is 13 residues long. Trimming shortened V by 5 bases and J by 4 bases, and 11 bases separated the two germline ends. The germline CDR1 and CDR2 sequences are SQVTM and ANQGSEA. The CDR3 DNA sequence: TGCAGCGTTAAGGGAGGGGGCACCGGGGAGCTGTTTTTT. Amino acid sequence: CSVKGGGTGELFF.

In DNA, the CDR3 is TGTGCCAGCAGTGCGATTTCACTCAATCAGCCCCAGCATTTT. Translated, it gives CASSAISLNQPQHF. V gene TRBV2 combines with J gene TRBJ1-5, with D unresolved. Germline CDR1 and CDR2: SNHLY and FYNNEI. Trimming left V 4 bases short and J 3 bases short, with 10 bases between. There are 14 residues in the CDR3.

The V gene is TRBV19, the J gene TRBJ2-2; TRBD1 matches at 10 bases. The trim removed 10 bases at V and 0 bases at J, leaving 8 bases unmatched. Per the germline V gene, CDR1 is LNHDA and CDR2 is SQIVND (reference sequence). The CDR3 contains 16 residues. CDR3 residues: CATSQDRGANTGELFF. The CDR3 coding sequence is TGTGCCACAAGCCAGGACAGGGGGGCGAACACCGGGGAGCTGTTTTTT.

V usage is TRBV14 and J usage is TRBJ1-1, with D unclear. Per germline, CDR1 SGHDN and CDR2 FVKESK. Deletions cut 4 bases from V and 6 bases from J, with 24 bases between. The CDR3 is made up of 17 amino acids. CDR3 DNA sequence: TGTGCCAGCAGCCTCCTCGGGGTCTCGGTCCTGTCCTCTGAAGCTTTCTTT. Amino acid sequence: CASSLLGVSVLSSEAFF.

This clone was counted a single time. J is TRBJ1-6 and V is TRBV19; a possible D gene is TRBD1 (5 bases). Germline CDR1 reads LNHDA; CDR2 reads SQIVND (reference sequence). The CDR3 length is 14 residues. With 6 bases removed from V and 7 bases from J, the gap between germline ends came to 13 bases. The CDR3 region is CASSQTGGNSPLHF. Written as DNA, the CDR3 is TGTGCCAGTAGCCAGACGGGGGGGAATTCACCCCTCCACTTT.

V gene TRBV28 combines with J gene TRBJ2-1; D ambiguous. The V gene's germline CDR1 is MDHEN and CDR2 SYDVKM. The V and J ends lost 2 bases and 4 bases respectively, with 6 bases between them. The CDR3 extends over 13 amino acids. CDR3 sequence: CASSLGGYNEQFF. CDR3 sequence (DNA): TGTGCCAGCAGTTTAGGCGGATACAATGAGCAGTTCTTC.

The genes are TRBV7-6 and TRBJ2-1; TRBD2 matches 7 bases. CDR1 SGHVS and CDR2 FNYEAQ come from the germline V gene. This CDR3 has 15 residues. With V trimmed by 2 bases and J by 8 bases, 9 bases remained unmatched. The CDR3 protein is CASSLTGTTGDEQFF. As DNA, the CDR3 is TGTGCCAGCAGCTTAACCGGGACTACGGGGGATGAGCAGTTCTTC.

This chain uses TRBV5-4 with TRBJ2-3, with a possible D match to TRBD1 (6 bases). The CDR3 is 15 amino acids. CDR1 is SGHNT, CDR2 YYREEE, per germline (reference sequence). Trimming pared 0 bases from V and 0 bases from J, leaving 8 bases between. The DNA for the CDR3 is TGTGCCAGCAGCTTGGACAGGGCGAGCACAGATACGCAGTATTTT. This encodes CASSLDRASTDTQYF.

This chain links TRBV28 with TRBJ2-1; tentative D call: TRBD2 (6 bases). V was pared by 4 bases and J by 6 bases, with 16 bases between. This CDR3 has 15 amino acids. CDR1 and CDR2 from the germline V gene are MDHEN and SYDVKM. CDR3 sequence: CASSYQGLLGNEQFF. CDR3 sequence (DNA): TGTGCCAGCAGTTACCAGGGACTCCTAGGCAATGAGCAGTTCTTC.

CDR3 loop: CASSSTGTEETQYF. The CDR3 DNA is TGTGCCAGCAGCTCGACTGGGACAGAAGAGACCCAGTACTTC. The gene calls are TRBV7-8 and TRBJ2-5, with 7 bases lining up with TRBD1. Germline assignment: CDR1 SGHVS and CDR2 FQNEAQ. After removal of 4 bases from V and 3 bases from J, the junction contained 5 bases not matched to a gene. The CDR3 length is 14 residues.

The chain links TRBV15 to TRBJ1-2, with D perhaps TRBD1 (5 bases). Trimming pared 0 bases from V and 8 bases from J, leaving 19 bases between. CDR1 and CDR2 (germline): LNHNV, YYDKDF (reference sequence). The CDR3 runs 16 residues. The CDR3 sequence is CATSRDQGSLLGGYTF. DNA for the CDR3: TGTGCCACCAGCAGAGACCAGGGTAGCCTTCTAGGAGGCTACACCTTC.

The chain couples TRBV3-1 (or the pseudogene TRBV3-2) to TRBJ2-1; D is unresolved. V lost 1 base to trimming and J lost 4 bases, with 8 bases between them. The CDR3 runs 14 residues. The germline CDR1 and CDR2 sequences are LGHDT and YNNKEL (reference sequence). The CDR3 reads CASSQVSRYNEQFF. The DNA for the CDR3 is TGTGCCAGCAGCCAAGTGTCCCGTTACAATGAGCAGTTCTTC.

The chain uses TRBV4-1 and TRBJ2-7; the D gene is possibly TRBD2 (6 bases). V was pared by 1 base and J by 2 bases, with 6 bases between. Germline CDR1 is MGHRA and CDR2 is YSYEKL. CDR3 size: 13 residues. The CDR3 is CASSQGLAYEQYF. CDR3 nucleotides: TGCGCCAGCAGCCAAGGACTAGCCTACGAGCAGTACTTC.

This clone showed up just a few times. The rearrangement links TRBV28 to TRBJ1-4; D remains unclear. This CDR3 comprises 19 residues. Germline CDR1 reads MDHEN; CDR2 reads SYDVKM. Trimming took 4 bases from V and 1 from J, leaving 22 bases between them. CDR3: CASSSLAWPLGETNEKLFF. The DNA for the CDR3 is TGTGCCAGCAGTTCCCTAGCTTGGCCGCTTGGGGAAACTAATGAAAAACTGTTTTTT.

The chain has TRBV7-2 and TRBJ2-2, with 9 bases lining up with TRBD1. The V and J ends lost 4 bases and 4 bases, in that order; junction bases with no gene match: 4. The CDR3 loop spans 15 amino acids. Germline V gene lookup returns CDR1 SGHTA and CDR2 FQGNSA. The CDR3 DNA sequence: TGTGCCAGCAGCTCCTGGGACAGGGCCACCGGGGAGCTGTTTTTT. This encodes CASSSWDRATGELFF. The full variable domain, with the rest looked up from reference TRBV7-2 and TRBJ2-2, is GAGVSQSPSNKVTEKGKDVELRCDPISGHTALYWYRQSLGQGLEFLIYFQGNSAPDKSGLPSDRFSAERTGGSVSTLTIQRTQQEDSAVYLCASSSWDRATGELFFGEGSRLTVL.

The rearrangement joins TRBV12-3 or TRBV12-4 to TRBJ2-3; 8 bases agree with TRBD2. Trimming took 6 bases from V and 4 from J; bases not matched to a gene: 3. The CDR3 has 13 amino acids. DNA of the CDR3: TGTGCCAGCAGCGGGGGGGCCGCAGATACGCAGTATTTT. This gives the protein CASSGGAADTQYF.

The V call is TRBV29-1, the J call TRBJ2-5; the match to TRBD2 covers 12 bases. After removal of 6 bases from V and 5 bases from J, the junction contained 13 bases not matched to a gene. This CDR3 is 16 amino acids long. From germline, CDR1 is SQVTM and CDR2 ANQGSEA. CDR3 loop: CSVGAATSGRDETQYF. Here the CDR3 DNA reads TGCAGCGTGGGTGCCGCGACTAGCGGGAGAGATGAGACCCAGTACTTC.